This TCR beta chain appears in the sequencing data of a study of shared clonotypes between healthy human individuals. Study-level points and caveats: Sharing across four donors was highest in naive CD4 (roughly 5%) and lowest in memory CD8 (roughly 0.4%).

There are 15 residues in the CDR3. The germline V gene encodes CDR1 MGHRA and CDR2 YSYEKL. The junction had 4 bases not matched to a gene; V was cut back by 3 bases and J by 2 bases. Note on this clone: Its antigen is as yet unknown. Other nucleotide sequences from this sample produce the same CDR3.

Across several immunoSEQ plates, the genomic DNA of each subset was split evenly. This table comes from immunoSEQ multiplex PCR, and its TCRdb copy is limited to in-frame clones, with some not included. Here the sample spans some 2,400,000 clones, nearly 97% being singletons. This TCR derives from a man in his late teens or twenties in good health. Sequenced material: naive CD4+ T cells sorted from blood. As to subset: CD45RA+ positively selected. The rearrangement joins TRBV4-1 to TRBJ1-3, with TRBD1 matching over 7 bases. The CDR3 loop reads CASSQGDRAGNTIYF. CDR3 in DNA: TGCGCCAGCAGCCAGGGAGACAGGGCTGGAAACACCATATATTTT.